These 21 T cell receptor beta chains originate from one sample sequenced in a study of cytomegalovirus exposure and HLA in healthy donors. Researchers ran the PCR with 60 Vbeta and 13 Jbeta primers. This table comes from immunoSEQ multiplex PCR, and its TCRdb copy is limited to in-frame clones, with some not included. The table lists 200,000 or so clones, about 86% of them singletons. Sequenced input: PBMCs. Receptors were obtained from a woman younger than 35 in good health and CMV-seropositive.

The V gene is TRBV2, the J gene TRBJ2-1, with TRBD2 matching over 8 bases. CDR1 is SNHLY, CDR2 FYNNEI, per germline. This CDR3 is 21 amino acids long. After removal of 6 bases from V and 7 bases from J, the junction contained 29 bases not matched to a gene. The CDR3 is CASRRGNFGGGPTPTWNEQFF. Written as DNA, the CDR3 is TGTGCCAGCAGAAGGGGAAATTTTGGCGGGGGGCCTACGCCCACTTGGAATGAGCAGTTCTTC.

The rearrangement uses TRBV19 and TRBJ2-1; TRBD2 matches at 8 bases. This CDR3 is 13 amino acids long. Germline-derived CDR1 and CDR2 are LNHDA and SQIVND (reference sequence). J gave up 5 bases and V 8 bases, and 5 bases lay outside the gene matches. CDR3 protein: CASRNSGDNEQFF. CDR3 DNA sequence: TGTGCCAGTCGGAATAGCGGGGACAATGAGCAGTTCTTC.

The chain combines TRBV19 with TRBJ2-4; possible D gene TRBD1, 5 bases. Germline CDR1 reads LNHDA; CDR2 reads SQIVND (reference sequence). The CDR3 sequence is 15 residues long. The V gene lost 5 bases and the J gene lost 4 bases, with 15 bases spanning the gap. The CDR3 loop reads CASSQVDSRKNIQYF. CDR3 coding DNA: TGTGCCAGTAGTCAGGTCGACAGCCGAAAAAACATTCAGTACTTC.

The chain recombines TRBV6-5 with TRBJ1-1, with D tentatively TRBD1 (6 bases). The CDR3 covers 14 residues. The germline V gene has CDR1 MNHEY and CDR2 SVGAGI. V was clipped by 2 bases and J by 1 base, with 8 bases between them. The CDR3 spells CASSYLTGNTEAFF. As DNA, the CDR3 is TGTGCCAGCAGTTACCTGACAGGGAACACTGAAGCTTTCTTT.

V usage is TRBV29-1 and J usage is TRBJ2-2; TRBD2 might be the D (5 bases). CDR1 is SQVTM, CDR2 ANQGSEA, per germline. CDR3 length: 13 residues. The V gene lost 3 bases and the J gene lost 1 base, with 6 bases spanning the gap. The CDR3 loop is CSVDGENTGELFF. CDR3 coding DNA: TGCAGCGTTGACGGGGAGAACACCGGGGAGCTGTTTTTT.

The chain uses TRBV7-9 and TRBJ1-3, with D possibly matching TRBD1 (5 bases). From germline, CDR1 is SEHNR and CDR2 FQNEAQ (reference sequence). Between the trimmed V and J ends, which lost 5 bases and 7 bases, there was a span of 18 bases. The CDR3 covers 15 residues. CDR3: CASSRTGDGMNTIYF. Written as DNA, the CDR3 is TGTGCCAGCAGCCGGACGGGGGATGGGATGAACACCATATATTTT.

V and J are TRBV9 and TRBJ1-3; the match to TRBD1 covers 8 bases. CDR1 and CDR2 (germline): SGDLS, YYNGEE. This CDR3 has 18 residues. The ends lost 0 bases at V and 0 bases at J; junction bases unmatched: 8. The CDR3 DNA sequence: TGTGCCAGCAGCGTAGTTCCCGGACAGGGTCTCTCTGGAAACACCATATATTTT. Translated, it gives CASSVVPGQGLSGNTIYF.

The gene calls are TRBV9 and TRBJ2-5, with D uncertain. Germline CDR1 is SGDLS and CDR2 is YYNGEE. CDR3 size: 15 residues. V lost 3 bases and J 2 bases, leaving 14 bases between the germline ends. CDR3 region: CASSALSESQETQYF. As DNA, the CDR3 is TGTGCCAGCAGCGCTTTATCCGAGAGTCAAGAGACCCAGTACTTC.

The CDR3 spells CASTLAGSYNSPLHF. The CDR3 DNA follows: TGCGCCAGCACCCTGGCGGGCTCCTATAATTCACCCCTCCACTTT. The V and J genes are TRBV4-1 and TRBJ1-6; D gene ambiguous. Germline V gene data show CDR1 as MGHRA and CDR2 as YSYEKL. Trimming cost V 7 bases and J 0 bases, with 10 bases left between them. The CDR3 runs 15 residues.

This chain uses TRBV21-1 with TRBJ2-2; the D call of TRBD1 is as the table states it, not checked on the DNA. TRBV21-1 is an annotated pseudogene. The CDR3 loop spans 15 amino acids. Here the CDR3 reads CASTCSDRVAGELFF. The CDR3 DNA follows: TGTGCCAGCACATGCTCAGACAGGGTGGCCGGGGAGCTGTTTTTT.

The V call is TRBV19, the J call TRBJ1-6, with TRBD1 matching over 7 bases. The germline CDR1 and CDR2 sequences are LNHDA and SQIVND (reference sequence). The CDR3 is 15 amino acids. Unmatched junction bases numbered 2, after V lost 3 bases and J lost 3 bases. CDR3 DNA sequence: TGTGCCAGTAGTATGGGGACAGTCTATAATTCACCCCTCCACTTT. Residues: CASSMGTVYNSPLHF.

The J gene is TRBJ2-7, the V gene TRBV9, with 11 bases matching TRBD1. From germline, CDR1 is SGDLS and CDR2 YYNGEE. The CDR3 spans 14 residues. Losses at the gene ends were 3 bases for V and 3 bases for J; bases not matched to a gene: 2. DNA of the CDR3: TGTGCCAGCAGCGCCGGGACAGGGGGCTACGAGCAGTACTTC. Amino acids: CASSAGTGGYEQYF.

The chain links TRBV29-1 to TRBJ1-1, with TRBD1 matching over 9 bases. Germline V lookup: CDR1 SQVTM, CDR2 ANQGSEA. V shed 6 bases, J shed 4 bases, and the junction held 3 bases outside the gene matches. The CDR3 length is 12 residues. The CDR3 loop is CSVQGAATEAFF. As DNA, the CDR3 is TGCAGCGTACAGGGGGCCGCCACTGAAGCTTTCTTT. The variable domain in full, with the rest retrieved from reference TRBV29-1 and TRBJ1-1, is SAVISQKPSRDICQRGTSLTIQCQVDSQVTMMFWYRQQPGQSLTLIATANQGSEATYESGFVIDKFPISRPNLTFSTLTVSNMSPEDSSIYLCSVQGAATEAFFGQGTRLTVV.

The chain's CDR3 is CASSLPGGTKDTEAFF. Written as DNA, the CDR3 is TGTGCCAGCAGCCTCCCGGGGGGGACAAAAGACACTGAAGCTTTCTTT. The rearrangement joins TRBV21-1 to TRBJ1-1. TRBV21-1 is marked as a pseudogene. The CDR3 sequence is 16 residues long.

This chain uses TRBV7-9 with TRBJ1-2, with D possibly matching TRBD1 (6 bases). V lost 6 bases, J lost 3 bases, and 20 bases lay in between. The CDR3 loop spans 16 amino acids. Looked up from germline, CDR1 is SEHNR and CDR2 is FQNEAQ (reference sequence). The CDR3: CASSVRQGSPDYGYTF. DNA of the CDR3: TGTGCCAGCAGTGTGCGCCAGGGGAGTCCCGACTATGGCTACACCTTC.

The rearrangement uses TRBV5-1 and TRBJ2-1, with D perhaps TRBD1 (6 bases). The germline V gene encodes CDR1 SGHRS and CDR2 YFSETQ. V was clipped by 3 bases and J by 12 bases, with 13 bases between them. CDR3 length: 12 residues. As DNA, the CDR3 is TGCGCCAGCAGCTCCAGGGGAGAAGGGCAGTTCTTC. Its translation: CASSSRGEGQFF. The complete variable domain, with remaining parts taken from reference TRBV5-1 and TRBJ2-1, reads KAGVTQTPRYLIKTRGQQVTLSCSPISGHRSVSWYQQTPGQGLQFLFEYFSETQRNKGNFPGRFSGRQFSNSRSEMNVSTLELGDSALYLCASSSRGEGQFFGPGTRLTVL.

The gene calls are TRBV4-1 and TRBJ1-1; no reliable D call. Germline CDR1 and CDR2: MGHRA and YSYEKL. The germline V and J ends were trimmed by 0 bases and 9 bases, with 14 bases remaining between them. This CDR3 region has 14 residues. CDR3 sequence: CASSQDRSRQKAFF. The CDR3 DNA is TGCGCCAGCAGCCAAGATCGGTCCCGTCAAAAAGCTTTCTTT.

The chain joins TRBV10-3 to TRBJ2-2; D may be TRBD2 (6 bases). Trimming took off 4 bases at V and 0 bases at J, with 12 bases between the two ends. The CDR3 has 16 amino acids. Germline CDR1 is ENHRY and CDR2 is SYGVKD. CDR3 sequence reads: CAISAGVGANTGELFF. The CDR3, as DNA: TGTGCCATCAGTGCGGGGGTCGGAGCGAACACCGGGGAGCTGTTTTTT.

The J gene is TRBJ1-6, the V gene TRBV11-2; a possible D gene is TRBD1 (5 bases). The germline CDR1 and CDR2 sequences are SGHAT and FQNNGV. V was shortened by 1 base and J by 9 bases, with 10 bases between the two germline ends. This CDR3 has 14 residues. CDR3 DNA sequence: TGTGCCAGCAGCTTAGGATTAGGGGTTTCACCCCTCCACTTT. This codes for CASSLGLGVSPLHF.

The chain recombines TRBV15 with TRBJ2-3, with TRBD1 matching over 10 bases. Trimming at V came to 1 base and at J to 1 base, leaving 5 bases not matched to a gene. Germline-derived CDR1 and CDR2 are LNHNV and YYDKDF (reference sequence). The CDR3 contains 17 residues. The CDR3 region is CATSRGRGTGGTDTQYF. The CDR3 bases are TGTGCCACCAGCAGAGGGCGGGGGACAGGGGGCACAGATACGCAGTATTTT.

The chain employs TRBV4-3 and TRBJ1-6; D unclear. The germline V gene encodes CDR1 LGHNA and CDR2 YSLEER. The CDR3 sequence is 15 residues long. Trimming cost V 0 bases and J 0 bases, with 3 bases left between them. CDR3: CASSQDSSYNSPLHF. The CDR3 nucleotides read TGCGCCAGCAGCCAAGACAGCTCCTATAATTCACCCCTCCACTTT.